The clone carrying this TCR beta chain came up a few times. This sample is part of a study of T cells in localized non-small cell lung cancer. Sequencing used immunoSEQ multiplex PCR; TCRdb keeps in-frame clones, though not all of them. Of 1,500 or so clones listed, 22% were seen once; the top ten hold approximately 30%. The V and J ends lost 5 bases and 0 bases respectively, with 11 bases between them. The V gene's germline CDR1 is SGHNT and CDR2 YENEEA. The CDR3 loop spans 16 amino acids. The source was lung tumor tissue, collected before any cancer treatment. V is TRBV11-3 and J is TRBJ2-6, with D perhaps TRBD2 (5 bases). This sequence was found in a male donor aged 60 or older with stage III squamous cell lung carcinoma. DNA for the CDR3: TGTGCCAGCAGCCCTGGACTGCTCTCTGGGGCCAACGTCCTGACTTTC. Translating it yields CASSPGLLSGANVLTF.